The 27 T cell receptor beta chains reported below all come from one sample, sequenced in a study of cytomegalovirus exposure and HLA in healthy donors. Primers for the PCR totalled 60 Vbeta and 13 Jbeta. TCRdb's table, derived via immunoSEQ multiplex PCR, lists solely in-frame clones and lacks some. The data contain 150,000 to 200,000 clones, around 83% of them singletons. Sequenced input: PBMCs. These receptors originate from a girl aged 2 to 10 in good health and CMV-seropositive.

The gene calls are TRBV15 and TRBJ1-5; D is undetermined. Germline-derived CDR1 and CDR2 are LNHNV and YYDKDF (reference sequence). V shed 5 bases and J shed 7 bases, with 9 bases lying between them. The CDR3 is 12 residues long. The CDR3 is CATSLDIQPQHF. As DNA, the CDR3 is TGTGCCACCAGCTTAGATATCCAGCCCCAGCATTTT.

J is TRBJ2-6 and V is TRBV15; TRBD2 matches at 10 bases. In germline, CDR1 is LNHNV, CDR2 YYDKDF (reference sequence). V gave up 5 bases and J gave up 0 bases; unmatched junction bases: 7. The CDR3 is made up of 18 amino acids. The CDR3 loop is CATSPGTSEYSGANVLTF. The CDR3 region has the DNA TGTGCCACCAGCCCAGGGACTAGCGAATACTCTGGGGCCAACGTCCTGACTTTC.

The chain links TRBV29-1 to TRBJ1-2; TRBD1 matches 9 bases. CDR3 length equals 16 residues. V lost 6 bases and J lost 4; bases outside the gene matches: 15. The germline gives CDR1 SQVTM, CDR2 ANQGSEA. The CDR3 sequence is CSVDFLNRGQGYGYTF. The CDR3 DNA reads TGCAGCGTAGATTTTCTGAACAGGGGGCAGGGCTATGGCTACACCTTC.

The rearrangement joins TRBV7-9 to TRBJ2-5, with D possibly matching TRBD2 (6 bases). CDR3 size: 12 residues. V shed 5 bases and J shed 5 bases, with 9 bases lying between them. Germline-derived CDR1 and CDR2 are SEHNR and FQNEAQ (reference sequence). CDR3 sequence reads: CASSRLGETQYF. CDR3 bases: TGTGCCAGCAGCCGACTAGGGGAGACCCAGTACTTC.

This sequence joins TRBV4-1 and TRBJ2-3, with TRBD2 as a possible D gene (5 bases). The CDR3 is made up of 15 amino acids. The germline V gene encodes CDR1 MGHRA and CDR2 YSYEKL. With 3 bases removed from V and 5 bases from J, the gap between germline ends came to 15 bases. The CDR3 region has the DNA TGCGCCAGCAGCCATCGAGCCCGGGGATTAGATACGCAGTATTTT. It specifies CASSHRARGLDTQYF.

V usage is TRBV30 and J usage is TRBJ2-3; maybe TRBD1 (5 bases). CDR1 and CDR2 (germline): GTSNPN, SVGIG (reference sequence). The ends were cut back, 1 base at V and 2 bases at J, with 10 bases in the middle. The CDR3 spans 14 residues. CDR3 sequence: CAWSAGQYTDTQYF. The CDR3 region has the DNA TGTGCCTGGAGTGCCGGACAATACACAGATACGCAGTATTTT.

The J gene is TRBJ1-1, the V gene TRBV28; D ambiguous. The length of the CDR3 is 11 residues. Germline V gene data show CDR1 as MDHEN and CDR2 as SYDVKM. V was trimmed by 3 bases and J by 8 bases, leaving 7 bases between them. The CDR3 here is CASSLATEAFF. The CDR3 nucleotides read TGTGCCAGCAGTTTGGCGACAGAAGCTTTCTTT.

The rearrangement joins TRBV5-1 to TRBJ2-7, with a possible D match to TRBD2 (5 bases). V lost 3 bases to trimming and J lost 3 bases, with 16 bases between them. This CDR3 contains 15 residues. Germline V lookup: CDR1 SGHRS, CDR2 YFSETQ. CDR3 DNA sequence: TGCGCCAGCAGCTCGACCGGACTTAAGGGCTACGAGCAGTACTTC. Residues: CASSSTGLKGYEQYF.

The rearrangement uses TRBV28 and TRBJ2-7; D unresolved. The CDR3 extends over 14 amino acids. V lost 3 bases, J lost 7 bases, and 16 bases lay in between. Germline V gene sequence: CDR1 MDHEN, CDR2 SYDVKM. DNA for the CDR3: TGTGCCAGCAGTTTCCCCCTCGGTCAAGTGGAGCAGTACTTC. Translating it yields CASSFPLGQVEQYF. The complete variable domain, with remaining parts taken from reference TRBV28 and TRBJ2-7, reads DVKVTQSSRYLVKRTGEKVFLECVQDMDHENMFWYRQDPGLGLRLIYFSYDVKMKEKGDIPEGYSVSREKKERFSLILESASTNQTSMYLCASSFPLGQVEQYFGPGTRLTVT.

This chain joins TRBV19 and TRBJ2-1; 7 positions match TRBD2. J gave up 10 bases and V 1 base, and 4 bases lay outside the gene matches. The CDR3 consists of 13 residues. CDR1 is LNHDA and CDR2 is SQIVND in the germline V gene (reference sequence). DNA of the CDR3: TGTGCCAGTAGTATAGCCGGACTAGAAGAGCAGTTCTTC. Translation gives CASSIAGLEEQFF. Combining the CDR3 with reference TRBV19 and TRBJ2-1 gives the whole variable domain DGGITQSPKYLFRKEGQNVTLSCEQNLNHDAMYWYRQDPGQGLRLIYYSQIVNDFQKGDIAEGYSVSREKKESFPLTVTSAQKNPTAFYLCASSIAGLEEQFFGPGTRLTVL.

The chain recombines TRBV19 with TRBJ2-3, with 8 bases identical to TRBD1. The germline V gene has CDR1 LNHDA and CDR2 SQIVND (reference sequence). V lost 4 bases to trimming and J lost 2 bases; unmatched junction nucleotides: 8. The CDR3 consists of 16 residues. CDR3 sequence: CASSNPGGPHTDTQYF. The CDR3 DNA reads as TGTGCCAGTAGTAACCCAGGGGGCCCCCACACAGATACGCAGTATTTT. Complete variable domain (other parts from reference TRBV19 and TRBJ2-3): DGGITQSPKYLFRKEGQNVTLSCEQNLNHDAMYWYRQDPGQGLRLIYYSQIVNDFQKGDIAEGYSVSREKKESFPLTVTSAQKNPTAFYLCASSNPGGPHTDTQYFGPGTRLTVL.

The CDR3 nucleotides read TGCGCCAGCAGCTTGGCGGGGGGGACCACAGATACGCAGTATTTT. Encoded protein: CASSLAGGTTDTQYF. This chain joins TRBV5-1 and TRBJ2-3; TRBD2 matches at 8 bases. Germline loops: CDR1 SGHRS, CDR2 YFSETQ. The CDR3 covers 15 residues. V lost 0 bases to trimming and J lost 2 bases; unmatched junction nucleotides: 2.

CDR3 coding DNA: TGTGCCAGCAGTTCCCGGACTAGCGGGAGGAATGAGCAGTTCTTC. Its translation: CASSSRTSGRNEQFF. The chain employs TRBV6-5 and TRBJ2-1, with 14 bases that match TRBD2. Germline CDR1 is MNHEY and CDR2 is SVGAGI. This CDR3 is built from 15 residues. Trimming removed 4 bases from V and 7 bases from J; junction bases left unmatched: 3.

The chain couples TRBV28 to TRBJ2-1; D unresolved. V was shortened by 5 bases and J by 4 bases, with 18 bases between the two germline ends. Germline CDR1 MDHEN, CDR2 SYDVKM. The CDR3 sequence is 16 residues long. The CDR3 is CASSPVSGEDYNEQFF. The CDR3 coding sequence is TGTGCCAGCAGTCCCGTGTCCGGAGAGGATTACAATGAGCAGTTCTTC.

Concerning this clone itself: No DNA is shown, since the ends of the CDR3 on it are uncertain; the CDR3 is the one TCRdb lists. This chain connects TRBV7-9 to TRBJ1-5; no check of the table's D call, TRBD1, against the DNA was made. The CDR3 numbers 17 amino acids, ends counted. CDR1 is SEHNR and CDR2 is FQNEAQ in the germline V gene (reference sequence). The CDR3 sequence: CASSFTSVRGSNQPQHF.

The rearrangement links TRBV10-1 to TRBJ2-3; TRBD1 matches at 7 bases. Germline V CDR1 and CDR2: WNHNN, SYGVQD (reference sequence). The V and J ends lost 4 bases and 6 bases, in that order; junction bases with no gene match: 4. The CDR3 extends over 13 amino acids. CDR3 residues: CASSGTGADTQYF. As DNA, the CDR3 is TGCGCCAGCAGTGGAACAGGGGCCGATACGCAGTATTTT.

The rearrangement uses TRBV2 and TRBJ2-5; 8 bases are shared with TRBD2. The trim removed 7 bases at V and 4 bases at J, leaving 14 bases unmatched. This CDR3 comprises 16 residues. CDR1 SNHLY and CDR2 FYNNEI come from the germline V gene. CDR3 region: CASMERESPSLETQYF. The DNA of the CDR3 is TGTGCCAGCATGGAGCGGGAGAGCCCCTCCTTAGAGACCCAGTACTTC.

The V gene is TRBV30, the J gene TRBJ2-7, with unresolved D. Germline V gene lookup returns CDR1 GTSNPN and CDR2 SVGIG (reference sequence). This CDR3 comprises 12 residues. V gave up 6 bases and J gave up 0 bases, with 9 bases separating them. CDR3 sequence reads: CACSKSSYEQYF. As DNA, the CDR3 is TGTGCCTGTTCCAAGAGCTCCTACGAGCAGTACTTC.

This chain connects TRBV5-5 to TRBJ2-3, with D uncertain. With 0 bases removed from V and 0 bases from J, the gap between germline ends came to 8 bases. This CDR3 region has 15 residues. CDR1 and CDR2 from the germline V gene are SGHKS and YYEKEE (reference sequence). The CDR3 DNA reads as TGTGCCAGCAGCTTGGTAACTCTGAGCACAGATACGCAGTATTTT. This codes for CASSLVTLSTDTQYF. The full variable domain, its missing parts supplied by reference TRBV5-5 and TRBJ2-3, is DAGVTQSPTHLIKTRGQQVTLRCSPISGHKSVSWYQQVLGQGPQFIFQYYEKEERGRGNFPDRFSARQFPNYSSELNVNALLLGDSALYLCASSLVTLSTDTQYFGPGTRLTVL.

Concerning this clone itself: One end of the junction varies from germline; a read error may be responsible. This chain joins TRBV4-1 and TRBJ1-1, with TRBD1 as a possible D gene (5 bases). This CDR3 region has 14 residues. Germline CDR1 MGHRA, CDR2 YSYEKL. The CDR3 nucleotides are TGCGCCAGCAGCCAAGATTTTTACGGGGGACCGGCTCTCTTT. Amino acid sequence: CASSQDFYGGPALF.

This rearrangement joins TRBV2 to TRBJ1-2; D is possibly TRBD1 (6 bases). CDR1 and CDR2 from the germline V gene are SNHLY and FYNNEI. The germline V and J ends were trimmed by 6 bases and 2 bases, with 13 bases remaining between them. CDR3 length equals 14 residues. CDR3 nucleotides: TGTGCCAGCAGCACACAGGGATTAAACTATGGCTACACCTTC. Translating it yields CASSTQGLNYGYTF.

The chain has TRBV30 and TRBJ2-7; 7 nucleotides agree with TRBD2. From germline, CDR1 is GTSNPN and CDR2 SVGIG (reference sequence). CDR3 length: 14 residues. Trimming removed 2 bases from V and 3 bases from J; junction bases left unmatched: 7. CDR3 nucleotides: TGTGCCTGGAGTCGGGGAGGGGCGAGCTACGAGCAGTACTTC. Encoded protein: CAWSRGGASYEQYF.

V is TRBV29-1 and J is TRBJ1-2, with D perhaps TRBD1 (5 bases). The CDR3 has 12 residues. V gave up 3 bases and J gave up 4 bases, with 9 bases separating them. Germline V gives CDR1 SQVTM, CDR2 ANQGSEA. CDR3 DNA sequence: TGCAGCGTTGAGGGGGGACCCTATGGCTACACCTTC. The encoded protein is CSVEGGPYGYTF.

V gene TRBV7-9 combines with J gene TRBJ1-2, with TRBD1 matching over 9 bases. J gave up 2 bases and V 1 base, and 8 bases lay outside the gene matches. CDR3 size: 17 residues. CDR1 and CDR2 from the germline V gene are SEHNR and FQNEAQ (reference sequence). The CDR3 is CASSLDFRDRVNYGYTF. CDR3 nucleotide sequence: TGTGCCAGCAGCTTAGACTTCCGGGACAGGGTAAACTATGGCTACACCTTC.

The rearrangement uses TRBV29-1 and TRBJ2-5; 12 positions agree with TRBD1. Looked up from germline, CDR1 is SQVTM and CDR2 is ANQGSEA. Trimming at V came to 5 bases and at J to 11 bases, leaving 9 bases not matched to a gene. The CDR3 has 13 residues. CDR3 protein: CSVPGQGAREQYF. CDR3 sequence (DNA): TGCAGCGTTCCGGGACAGGGGGCGAGGGAGCAGTACTTC. Complete variable domain (other parts from reference TRBV29-1 and TRBJ2-5): SAVISQKPSRDICQRGTSLTIQCQVDSQVTMMFWYRQQPGQSLTLIATANQGSEATYESGFVIDKFPISRPNLTFSTLTVSNMSPEDSSIYLCSVPGQGAREQYFGPGTRLLVL.

The chain carries TRBV27 and TRBJ2-7, with 10 bases matching TRBD2. The CDR3 loop spans 15 amino acids. Trimming cost V 6 bases and J 5 bases; bases outside gene matches: 10. Germline V gene data show CDR1 as MNHEY and CDR2 as SMNVEV (reference sequence). CDR3 sequence (DNA): TGTGCCAGCAGCACCCTAGCGGGAGATTTTCACGAGCAGTACTTC. Encoded protein: CASSTLAGDFHEQYF.

The chain uses TRBV28 and TRBJ2-7; TRBD1 matches 7 bases. J gave up 7 bases and V 6 bases, and 12 bases lay outside the gene matches. The V gene's germline CDR1 is MDHEN and CDR2 SYDVKM. The CDR3 runs 14 residues. The CDR3 bases are TGTGCCAGCAGAATACGACAGGGTGAAGGGGAGCAGTACTTC. Translated: CASRIRQGEGEQYF.